The rows below give T cell receptor beta chains drawn from one sample of a study of identical twins' blood T cells. MiXCR was run by TCRdb on the 5' RACE reads, yielding one entry per CDR3 protein. Here the sample spans roughly 380,000 distinct CDR3 sequences, roughly 27% being singletons. The specimen was PBMCs. The receptor set was obtained from a woman aged 18-49 years in good health. CDR3s include the opening cysteine and the closing phenylalanine or tryptophan. Each record gives: J gene, V gene, clone size, D gene, CDR3 DNA, CDR3 protein. D genes are given only for firm matches. Some rows have no size entry. The others give once, few or many, or a class for an expanded clone.

>TRBJ1-1|TRBV5-1|-|-
TGCGCCAGCAGCTTGGCCACAGTAATGAACACTGAAGCTTTCTTT
CASSLATVMNTEAFF
>TRBJ2-2|TRBV4-2|few|-
TGTGCCAGCAGCCAAGTTGAGTCGGGGGCGACCACCGGGGAGCTGTTTTTT
CASSQVESGATTGELFF
>TRBJ2-2|TRBV20-1|-|-
TGCAGTGCTAGCGGGAGAGTAACCGGGGAGCTGTTTTTT
CSASGRVTGELFF
>TRBJ1-5|TRBV30|-|-
TGTGCCTGGAGTATCGGGACTGCTAATCAGCCCCAGCATTTT
CAWSIGTANQPQHF
>TRBJ1-4|TRBV18|-|-
TGTGCCAGCTCACCTCCGGACGGGAATGAAAAACTGTTTTTT
CASSPPDGNEKLFF
>TRBJ1-6|TRBV6-6|-|TRBD1
TGTGCCAGCAGTCCTCCGGGACAGGGCGGTTCACCCCTCCACTTT
CASSPPGQGGSPLHF
>TRBJ2-7|TRBV11-2|-|TRBD2
TGTGCCAGCAGCTTAGATAGGGGACTAGCGGGACTAGGGGAGCAGTACTTC
CASSLDRGLAGLGEQYF
>TRBJ2-3|TRBV3-1|-|-
TGTGCCAGCAGCCGCTACGGGGGACGGGCAGATACGCAGTATTTT
CASSRYGGRADTQYF
>TRBJ1-2|TRBV7-9|-|-
TGTGCCAGCAGCCCCTTTAAGGGCGACTATGGCTACACCTTC
CASSPFKGDYGYTF
>TRBJ1-5|TRBV10-2|many|TRBD1
TGCGCCAGCACCTCGACAGGGAACCAGCCCCAGCATTTT
CASTSTGNQPQHF